A selection of T cell receptor beta chains follows, all from one sample in a study of early T cells in non-severe SARS-CoV-2 infection. One entry per CDR3 protein results from TCRdb running MiXCR on the 5' RACE reads. The sample lists tens of thousands of distinct CDR3 sequences; about 9.8% were seen once. The material sequenced was whole blood. Receptor source: an adult who was a healthcare worker with PCR-confirmed SARS-CoV-2 infection or an uninfected control (not recorded which). The CDR3 runs from the conserved cysteine through the conserved F or W. A D gene is named only where the DNA matches it firmly. Some rows mark clone size as missing; the rest say once, few, many or name a class of expanded clone.

j_call: TRBJ1-1; clone_size: NA; d_call: NA; v_call: TRBV7-9; cdr3_length: 17; cdr3_nt: TGTGCCAGCAGCTTATCGACAGATCTCTATGATAGCACTGAAGCTTTCTTT; cdr3_aa: CASSLSTDLYDSTEAFF
j_call: TRBJ2-3; clone_size: many; d_call: TRBD1; v_call: TRBV3-1; cdr3_length: 16; cdr3_nt: TGTGCCAGCAGCCGGGACAGGGGGCCCCTCACAGATACGCAGTATTTT; cdr3_aa: CASSRDRGPLTDTQYF
j_call: TRBJ2-1; clone_size: many; d_call: TRBD2; v_call: TRBV6-2/TRBV6-3; cdr3_length: 14; cdr3_nt: TGTGCCAGTAAACTAGCGGGAGGGAAGGATGAGCAGTTCTTC; cdr3_aa: CASKLAGGKDEQFF
j_call: TRBJ2-6; clone_size: NA; d_call: NA; v_call: TRBV4-3; cdr3_length: 14; cdr3_nt: TGCGCCAGCAGCCAAGAACCTGGGGCCAACGTCCTGACTTTC; cdr3_aa: CASSQEPGANVLTF
j_call: TRBJ2-3; clone_size: few; d_call: TRBD2; v_call: TRBV7-6; cdr3_length: 14; cdr3_nt: TGTGCCAGCAGCTTATCGACTAGCGCAGATACGCAGTATTTT; cdr3_aa: CASSLSTSADTQYF
j_call: TRBJ1-5; clone_size: few; d_call: NA; v_call: TRBV12-3/TRBV12-4; cdr3_length: 15; cdr3_nt: TGTGCCAGCAGTTTGACCGGGGGAGGCAATCAGCCCCAGCATTTT; cdr3_aa: CASSLTGGGNQPQHF
j_call: TRBJ1-1; clone_size: few; d_call: NA; v_call: TRBV27; cdr3_length: 11; cdr3_nt: TGTGCCAGCAGCGGGAACACTGAAGCTTTCTTT; cdr3_aa: CASSGNTEAFF
j_call: TRBJ2-2; clone_size: few; d_call: NA; v_call: TRBV6-6; cdr3_length: 14; cdr3_nt: TGTGCCAGCAGTTACTTGGGGGCCACCGGGGAGCTGTTTTTT; cdr3_aa: CASSYLGATGELFF
j_call: TRBJ2-2; clone_size: many; d_call: NA; v_call: TRBV28; cdr3_length: 14; cdr3_nt: TGTGCCTCCTTACTGGGCTTAAACACCGGGGAGCTGTTTTTT; cdr3_aa: CASLLGLNTGELFF
j_call: TRBJ2-7; clone_size: NA; d_call: TRBD2; v_call: TRBV20-1; cdr3_length: 14; cdr3_nt: TGCAGTGCGACTCCTAGCGGACCTTCCTACGAGCAGTACTTC; cdr3_aa: CSATPSGPSYEQYF
j_call: TRBJ2-7; clone_size: many; d_call: TRBD2; v_call: TRBV28; cdr3_length: 12; cdr3_nt: TGTGCCACTAGCGGGAGTCCCCACGAGCAGTACTTC; cdr3_aa: CATSGSPHEQYF
j_call: TRBJ2-3; clone_size: many; d_call: TRBD1; v_call: TRBV7-3; cdr3_length: 15; cdr3_nt: TGTGCCAGCGCCTCGACAGGGGCGGTCACAGATACGCAGTATTTT; cdr3_aa: CASASTGAVTDTQYF
j_call: TRBJ2-5; clone_size: many; d_call: NA; v_call: TRBV12-3/TRBV12-4; cdr3_length: 15; cdr3_nt: TGTGCCAGCAGTTTAATGGCGGGGCTACAAGAGACCCAGTACTTC; cdr3_aa: CASSLMAGLQETQYF
j_call: TRBJ1-1; clone_size: many; d_call: NA; v_call: TRBV4-2; cdr3_length: 13; cdr3_nt: TGTGCCAGCAGCCGCGCCATTGGCACTGAAGCTTTCTTT; cdr3_aa: CASSRAIGTEAFF
j_call: TRBJ1-1; clone_size: few; d_call: TRBD1; v_call: TRBV7-9; cdr3_length: 14; cdr3_nt: TGTGCCAGCAGCCGACAGGGGGCTCACACTGAAGCTTTCTTT; cdr3_aa: CASSRQGAHTEAFF
j_call: TRBJ1-2; clone_size: many; d_call: TRBD1; v_call: TRBV9; cdr3_length: 15; cdr3_nt: TGTGCCAGCAGCGCTCACTCCGGGACAGGAGACGGCTACACCTTC; cdr3_aa: CASSAHSGTGDGYTF
j_call: TRBJ1-2; clone_size: NA; d_call: TRBD1; v_call: TRBV28; cdr3_length: 13; cdr3_nt: TGTGCCAGCAGCCCAGACAGGGACCATGGCTACACCTTC; cdr3_aa: CASSPDRDHGYTF
j_call: TRBJ2-4; clone_size: few; d_call: TRBD1; v_call: TRBV18; cdr3_length: 17; cdr3_nt: TGTGCCAGCTCACCCCGGGACAGGGCGTTGACCAAAAACATTCAGTACTTC; cdr3_aa: CASSPRDRALTKNIQYF
j_call: TRBJ2-5; clone_size: many; d_call: TRBD1; v_call: TRBV4-3; cdr3_length: 16; cdr3_nt: TGCGCCAGCAGCCAAGATGGGACAGGGGGCCGTGAGACCCAGTACTTC; cdr3_aa: CASSQDGTGGRETQYF
j_call: TRBJ1-2; clone_size: few; d_call: TRBD1; v_call: TRBV7-2; cdr3_length: 15; cdr3_nt: TGTGCCAGCAGCTCCGGGACAGCATACCCATATGGCTACACCTTC; cdr3_aa: CASSSGTAYPYGYTF
j_call: TRBJ2-1; clone_size: many; d_call: NA; v_call: TRBV5-6; cdr3_length: 16; cdr3_nt: TGTGCCAGCAGCTTGAGGGGCTTTAGCTCCTACAATGAGCAGTTCTTC; cdr3_aa: CASSLRGFSSYNEQFF
j_call: TRBJ2-6; clone_size: few; d_call: NA; v_call: TRBV12-3/TRBV12-4; cdr3_length: 13; cdr3_nt: TGTGCCAGCAGACACTCTGGGGCCAACGTCCTGACTTTC; cdr3_aa: CASRHSGANVLTF
j_call: TRBJ2-7; clone_size: few; d_call: NA; v_call: TRBV12-2; cdr3_length: 13; cdr3_nt: TGTGCAAGTCGCTTGACCGGGAGTTGCGAGCAGTACTTC; cdr3_aa: CASRLTGSCEQYF
j_call: TRBJ1-6; clone_size: NA; d_call: NA; v_call: TRBV28; cdr3_length: 12; cdr3_nt: TGTGCCGCGCAACGTTCAGGTCCACCCCTCCACTTT; cdr3_aa: CAAQRSGPPLHF